This T cell receptor (beta chain) was identified during a study of T-cell memory formation after mild COVID-19. Across the study: TCR clusters mostly belonged to single donors.

Findings of the study overall: Certain responding clones were present in pre-infection memory, suggesting participation of cross-reactive memory.

Per the germline V gene, CDR1 is SGHRS and CDR2 is YFSETQ. With 4 bases removed from V and 0 bases from J, the gap between germline ends came to 5 bases. This CDR3 has 12 residues. This clonotype was found a few times. Its antigen remains unidentified. Libraries for TCRalpha and TCRbeta carried sample barcodes and unique molecular identifiers via 5'RACE. TCRdb used MiXCR to reprocess the 5' RACE reads, holding one entry per CDR3 protein. The sample gives around 530,000 distinct CDR3 sequences, about a fifth of which show up once; roughly 9.1% is in the top ten. Sequenced material: PBMCs or a T cell subset sorted from them (not recorded which). The source of this sequence is an adult woman who had mild COVID-19 (a few samples of this study predate the infection). Cell type and time point are not known. The J gene is TRBJ2-7, the V gene TRBV5-1; D uncertain. The DNA of the CDR3 is TGCGCCAGCAGCGGCTACTCCTACGAGCAGTACTTC. This sequence encodes CASSGYSYEQYF.